The 22 T cell receptor beta chains presented below share a single source sample, sequenced in a study of neurological immune-mediated disorders. MiXCR, run by TCRdb on the 5' RACE reads, gives a single entry per CDR3 protein. The sample records approximately 82,000 distinct CDR3 sequences, 13% to 15% being singletons. The sample taken for sequencing was PBMCs. All receptors derive from a woman in her fifties or sixties in good health.

This clonotype was detected ten times or more. V gene TRBV5-1 combines with J gene TRBJ2-1; TRBD2 agrees at 8 bases. There are 16 residues in the CDR3. Germline-derived CDR1 and CDR2 are SGHRS and YFSETQ. J was trimmed by 4 bases and V by 6 bases; bases with no gene match: 12. The CDR3, as DNA: TGCGCCAGCAACGGACCCGGGGGGGTCCCGTACAATGAGCAGTTCTTC. It yields the protein CASNGPGGVPYNEQFF.

This clonotype appeared many times. V and J are TRBV20-1 and TRBJ1-3; D not resolved. V was cut by 0 bases and J by 1 base, with 7 bases left in between. This CDR3 has 14 residues. Germline V gives CDR1 DFQATT, CDR2 SNEGSKA (reference sequence). CDR3 sequence (DNA): TGCAGTGCTAGAGATCGGTGGTCTGGAAACACCATATATTTT. Translation: CSARDRWSGNTIYF.

The chain joins TRBV13 to TRBJ2-1; a possible D gene is TRBD1 (6 bases). The CDR3 extends over 15 amino acids. Trimming pared 4 bases from V and 4 bases from J, leaving 14 bases between. From germline, CDR1 is PRHDT and CDR2 FYEKMQ (reference sequence). The CDR3 here is CASSSWGQAYNEQFF. CDR3 nucleotide sequence: TGTGCCAGCAGCTCCTGGGGGCAGGCATACAATGAGCAGTTCTTC. Combining the CDR3 with reference TRBV13 and TRBJ2-1 gives the whole variable domain AAGVIQSPRHLIKEKRETATLKCYPIPRHDTVYWYQQGPGQDPQFLISFYEKMQSDKGSIPDRFSAQQFSDYHSELNMSSLELGDSALYFCASSSWGQAYNEQFFGPGTRLTVL.

This clonotype was recorded at least ten times. The V call is TRBV7-8, the J call TRBJ2-3, with 8 bases identical to TRBD1. The V gene end was trimmed by 8 bases and the J gene end by 2 bases; junction bases not matched to a gene: 12. The germline CDR1 and CDR2 sequences are SGHVS and FQNEAQ. The CDR3 runs to 16 residues. The CDR3 sequence is CASGSDRGGATDTQYF. The CDR3, as DNA: TGTGCCAGCGGGTCAGACAGGGGTGGGGCCACAGATACGCAGTATTTT.

The chain recombines TRBV29-1 with TRBJ2-5; tentative D call: TRBD1 (5 bases). The V end was cut by 6 bases, the J end by 2 bases, with 19 bases between. This CDR3 is built from 15 residues. Germline V gives CDR1 SQVTM, CDR2 ANQGSEA. CDR3 coding DNA: TGCAGCGTAGTTCCCTGGTCAGGGAATCAAGAGACCCAGTACTTC. It codes for CSVVPWSGNQETQYF.

This clonotype was observed at least ten times. J is TRBJ2-3 and V is TRBV29-1; D ambiguous. V lost 4 bases and J lost 6, with 8 bases in between. The CDR3 is 11 amino acids. Germline-derived CDR1 and CDR2 are SQVTM and ANQGSEA. CDR3 loop: CSVGSRDTQYF. CDR3 DNA: TGCAGCGTTGGCTCGCGGGATACGCAGTATTTT.

This clonotype has just a few counts. V gene TRBV5-1 combines with J gene TRBJ1-1, with TRBD1 matching over 10 bases. The CDR3 has 15 residues. CDR1 SGHRS and CDR2 YFSETQ come from the germline V gene. Trimming removed 4 bases from V and 0 bases from J; junction bases left unmatched: 3. The CDR3 loop reads CASSGDRGMNTEAFF. CDR3 nucleotides: TGCGCCAGCAGCGGGGACAGGGGAATGAACACTGAAGCTTTCTTT.

This clonotype has ten or more counts. The chain carries TRBV7-9 and TRBJ1-2; 8 bases line up with TRBD1. This CDR3 comprises 17 residues. V gave up 2 bases and J gave up 0 bases; unmatched junction bases: 8. Germline V gene lookup returns CDR1 SEHNR and CDR2 FQNEAQ (reference sequence). The CDR3 region is CASSLRLTGATNYGYTF. CDR3 in DNA: TGTGCCAGCAGCTTAAGGCTGACAGGGGCCACTAACTATGGCTACACCTTC. Using reference TRBV7-9 and TRBJ1-2 for the parts outside the CDR3, the full variable domain is DTGVSQNPRHKITKRGQNVTFRCDPISEHNRLYWYRQTLGQGPEFLTYFQNEAQLEKSRLLSDRFSAERPKGSFSTLEIQRTEQGDSAMYLCASSLRLTGATNYGYTFGSGTRLTVV.

This clonotype was recorded at least ten times. The V gene is TRBV3-1, the J gene TRBJ1-3; D is unresolved. The V and J ends lost 1 base and 2 bases respectively, with 6 bases between them. Germline V gene data show CDR1 as LGHDT and CDR2 as YNNKEL (reference sequence). The CDR3 is 14 amino acids. The CDR3: CASSQARPGNTIYF. The CDR3 DNA reads TGTGCCAGCAGCCAAGCCAGGCCTGGAAACACCATATATTTT.

This clonotype was found many times. The V call is TRBV24-1, the J call TRBJ2-3, with no clear D. The V gene lost 0 bases and the J gene lost 1 base, with 4 bases spanning the gap. The CDR3 has 14 residues. The germline gives CDR1 KGHDR, CDR2 SFDVKD. CDR3 nucleotides: TGTGCCACCAGTGATTTGTCCGGCACAGATACGCAGTATTTT. Translating gives CATSDLSGTDTQYF.

This clonotype was recorded many times. The chain joins TRBV20-1 to TRBJ1-5; D uncertain. V lost 0 bases to trimming and J lost 3 bases, with 9 bases between them. The CDR3 is 14 amino acids. The germline CDR1 and CDR2 sequences are DFQATT and SNEGSKA (reference sequence). This chain's CDR3 is CSAREHRNNQPQHF. DNA for the CDR3: TGCAGTGCTAGAGAACACCGGAACAATCAGCCCCAGCATTTT.

Comment on this clonotype: This may come from a read error, since a much larger clone is one base off. The chain has TRBV7-9 and TRBJ2-3; possibly TRBD1 for D (6 bases). The CDR3 loop spans 15 amino acids. The V end was cut by 5 bases, the J end by 2 bases, with 14 bases between. Germline loops: CDR1 SEHNR, CDR2 FQNEAQ (reference sequence). In nucleotides, the CDR3 is TGTGCCAGCAGCCTACTCGACAGGTACACAGATACGCAGTATTTT. Protein: CASSLLDRYTDTQYF.

This clonotype came up a few times. The CDR3, as DNA: TGTGCCAGCAGCTCGGACGCGGCTAATGAAAAACTGTTTTTT. This encodes CASSSDAANEKLFF. The chain is built from TRBV7-6 and TRBJ1-4, with D uncertain. V shed 4 bases and J shed 3 bases, with 9 bases lying between them. Germline V lookup: CDR1 SGHVS, CDR2 FNYEAQ. The length of the CDR3 is 14 residues.

This clonotype was counted many times. The chain is built from TRBV11-2 and TRBJ2-6, with a weak D call TRBD1 (5 bases). The CDR3 has 18 residues. Looked up from germline, CDR1 is SGHAT and CDR2 is FQNNGV. The V and J ends lost 5 bases and 0 bases respectively, with 17 bases between them. The CDR3 DNA is TGTGCCAGCAGCCCTTACCCTGGACACCTCTCTGGGGCCAACGTCCTGACTTTC. Protein: CASSPYPGHLSGANVLTF.

This clonotype showed up many times. The chain combines TRBV12-3 or TRBV12-4 with TRBJ1-5; D unclear. This CDR3 region has 13 residues. Trimming shortened V by 3 bases and J by 7 bases, and 10 bases separated the two germline ends. The CDR3 here is CASSFGQRQPQHF. The CDR3 nucleotides are TGTGCCAGCAGTTTTGGCCAAAGGCAGCCCCAGCATTTT.

This clonotype was seen repeatedly, ten times or more. DNA for the CDR3: TGCAGCTCGGCCGCTAGCGGAAACACAGATACGCAGTATTTT. The encoded protein is CSSAASGNTDTQYF. The rearrangement joins TRBV29-1 to TRBJ2-3, with 7 nucleotides matching TRBD2. The ends lost 8 bases at V and 2 bases at J; junction bases unmatched: 10. Germline CDR1 is SQVTM and CDR2 is ANQGSEA. The CDR3 length is 14 residues.

This clonotype was counted between two and nine times. The rearrangement links TRBV6-1 to TRBJ1-4; D possibly corresponds to TRBD1 (6 bases). Germline loops: CDR1 MNHNS, CDR2 SASEGT. Trimming cost V 2 bases and J 7 bases, with 14 bases left between them. The CDR3 covers 15 residues. The CDR3 region has the DNA TGTGCCAGCAGTGAATATGAGGGGGGCGGTGAAAAACTGTTTTTT. Translating it yields CASSEYEGGGEKLFF.

The sample holds many counts of this clonotype. This chain uses TRBV4-2 with TRBJ2-1; D remains ambiguous. CDR3 length: 14 amino acids. The germline V and J ends were trimmed by 1 base and 12 bases, with 16 bases remaining between them. The germline gives CDR1 LGHNA, CDR2 YNFKEQ. CDR3 amino acids: CASSQGGDSGWQFF. CDR3 DNA sequence: TGTGCCAGCAGCCAAGGCGGAGACTCTGGTTGGCAGTTCTTC.

The table lists this clonotype with many counts. The rearrangement uses TRBV28 and TRBJ2-7, with D unresolved. V was trimmed by 6 bases and J by 0 bases, leaving 15 bases between them. The CDR3 spans 15 residues. CDR1 is MDHEN and CDR2 is SYDVKM in the germline V gene. CDR3 residues: CASRFWATRSYEQYF. The CDR3 DNA is TGTGCCAGCAGGTTTTGGGCGACCCGCTCCTACGAGCAGTACTTC.

Many counts were recorded for this clonotype. J is TRBJ2-3 and V is TRBV29-1; no clear D. Germline CDR1 SQVTM, CDR2 ANQGSEA. The CDR3 is 12 amino acids. V was trimmed by 5 bases and J by 3 bases, leaving 9 bases between them. The CDR3 DNA sequence: TGCAGCGTTTCTAGGGTTACAGATACGCAGTATTTT. This gives the protein CSVSRVTDTQYF.

This clonotype was recorded at least ten times. This chain links TRBV5-1 with TRBJ2-1; D gene unclear. The germline V gene encodes CDR1 SGHRS and CDR2 YFSETQ. V was shortened by 4 bases and J by 0 bases, with 11 bases between the two germline ends. The CDR3 has 15 amino acids. CDR3 amino acids: CASSLAGSSYNEQFF. Written as DNA, the CDR3 is TGCGCCAGCAGCCTGGCAGGAAGCTCCTACAATGAGCAGTTCTTC. Full variable domain (missing parts from reference TRBV5-1 and TRBJ2-1): KAGVTQTPRYLIKTRGQQVTLSCSPISGHRSVSWYQQTPGQGLQFLFEYFSETQRNKGNFPGRFSGRQFSNSRSEMNVSTLELGDSALYLCASSLAGSSYNEQFFGPGTRLTVL.

In this sample, this clonotype turned up a few times. The chain uses TRBV18 and TRBJ1-1; D is undetermined. V lost 1 base and J 2 bases, leaving 5 bases between the germline ends. CDR1 and CDR2 from the germline V gene are KGHSH and LQKENI. This CDR3 comprises 13 residues. CDR3 sequence (DNA): TGTGCCAGCTCACCACTGGAAAACACTGAAGCTTTCTTT. As protein: CASSPLENTEAFF.